A selection of T cell receptor beta chains follows, all from one sample in a study of blood T cell repertoires in COVID-19. Sequencing was performed with immunoSEQ multiplex PCR; in TCRdb, only in-frame clones are kept and a portion is missing. The sample holds more than 300,000 clones; 87% are singletons and the top ten take roughly 6.3%. Input material: peripheral blood. These receptors all stem from a woman aged 50 to 65 with COVID-19, enrolled during active disease. Each CDR3 is given with its conserved first and last residue. The D gene is left open where the match is weak. A clone size is listed for some rows: how often the clone was seen (once, few, many), or a class if it is expanded.

clone size	J gene	V gene	D gene	CDR3 DNA	CDR3 protein
.	TRBJ2-5	TRBV12-3/TRBV12-4	.	TGTGCCAGCAGACAGGGCGGCCCCGAGACCCAGTACTTC	CASRQGGPETQYF
.	TRBJ2-3	TRBV18	.	TGTGCCAGCTCACCCCAGGCCAGATTCACAGATACGCAGTATTTT	CASSPQARFTDTQYF
.	TRBJ2-3	TRBV29-1	.	TGCAGCGTTGTGGTGGGAGCAGATACGCAGTATTTT	CSVVVGADTQYF
.	TRBJ2-1	TRBV25-1	TRBD2	TGTGCCAGCAGCGATAAAGGACTAGGCTGGTACAATGAGCAGTTCTTC	CASSDKGLGWYNEQFF
.	TRBJ1-2	TRBV27	TRBD1	TGTGCCAGCAGTCGTTGGACAGGGGGCGATTTAGGTGGCTACACCTTC	CASSRWTGGDLGGYTF
.	TRBJ1-2	TRBV30	TRBD1	TGTGCCTGGAGGGGACAGGGAGGAACAGGCTACACCTTC	CAWRGQGGTGYTF
.	TRBJ2-2	TRBV15	TRBD2	TGTGCCACCAGCAGGAGGGAGGGTGGGAAGACCGGGGAGCTGTTTTTT	CATSRREGGKTGELFF
.	TRBJ1-2	TRBV5-4	.	TGTGCCAGCAGCCGGCCGGACAGTGCTAACTATGGCTACACCTTC	CASSRPDSANYGYTF
.	TRBJ2-1	TRBV9	.	TGTGCCAGCAGCGTAGGGGGCAGGGGGGCCTACAATGAGCAGTTCTTC	CASSVGGRGAYNEQFF
.	TRBJ2-5	TRBV20-1	TRBD2	TGCAGTGCTAGTTTGAGAGCGGGAGCGGGAGTGCAGACCCAGTACTTC	CSASLRAGAGVQTQYF
once	TRBJ1-1	TRBV6-5	TRBD1	TGTGCCAGCAGTTACCGCGGACAGGCGACAGCTTTCTTT	CASSYRGQATAFF
once	TRBJ2-1	TRBV6-6	TRBD1	TGTGCCAGCAGTTACCCTCCGGGACAGGGAGAGCAGTTCTTC	CASSYPPGQGEQFF
few	TRBJ2-7	TRBV2	.	TGTGCCAGCAGTGGAGGGTACGAGCAGTACTTC	CASSGGYEQYF
few	TRBJ1-5	TRBV6-5	.	TGTGCCAGCAGTTCAGGGGTTCATCAGCCCCAGCATTTT	CASSSGVHQPQHF
.	TRBJ2-3	TRBV10-3	.	TGTGCCATCAAGGAACAGGCAGAAGATACGCAGTATTTT	CAIKEQAEDTQYF
once	TRBJ1-5	TRBV6-1	TRBD1	TGTGCCAGCAGTGAAAGGACAGGGGCCGATCAGCCCCAGCATTTT	CASSERTGADQPQHF
.	TRBJ2-1	TRBV7-9	TRBD1	TGTGCCAGCAGCCCTCGACAGGGGGTATACTACAATGAGCAGTTCTTC	CASSPRQGVYYNEQFF
.	TRBJ1-2	TRBV14	TRBD1	TGTGCCAGCAGCCAATTGGGACAGGAGGGCTACACCTTC	CASSQLGQEGYTF
.	TRBJ2-3	TRBV30	.	TGTGCCTGGAGTGTAAGGCTAGCCGTAGATAGGGAGTATACGCAGTATTTT	CAWSVRLAVDREYTQYF
.	TRBJ1-1	TRBV5-4	.	TGTGCCAGCAGCCCCGAACCGGGTCTGGAGACTGAAGCTTTCTTT	CASSPEPGLETEAFF
.	TRBJ2-7	TRBV10-3	TRBD1	TGTGCCATCAGTGAGGGGACCGGGACAGGCTCCTACGAGCAGTACTTC	CAISEGTGTGSYEQYF
.	TRBJ2-3	TRBV7-9	.	TGTGCCAGCAGCAATATTCCAACTAGTCTCACTAGCACAGATACGCAGTATTTT	CASSNIPTSLTSTDTQYF
.	TRBJ2-2	TRBV19	.	TGTGCCAGTAGTACTGGCGGCGGGGACACCGGGGAGCTGTTTTTT	CASSTGGGDTGELFF
.	TRBJ1-1	TRBV7-9	.	TGTGCCAGCAGCTTAGGGGATAGCGCTGAAGCTTTCTTT	CASSLGDSAEAFF
.	TRBJ2-7	TRBV5-1	TRBD2	TGCGCCAGCAGCTGGGGGACTAGCGGCTCCTACGAGCAGTACTTC	CASSWGTSGSYEQYF
.	TRBJ2-2	TRBV9	.	TGTGCCAGCAGCGTAAGGATCAGCGGCGAGAACACCGGGGAGCTGTTTTTT	CASSVRISGENTGELFF
.	TRBJ1-1	TRBV6-5	TRBD1	TGTGCCAGCAGGAGCTATAGGACAGGGCCTGAAGCTTTCTTT	CASRSYRTGPEAFF
.	TRBJ2-7	TRBV5-1	TRBD2	TGCGCCAGCAGCTGGGCCGGGACTAGCGGGACCTACGAGCAGTACTTC	CASSWAGTSGTYEQYF
.	TRBJ1-1	TRBV19	.	TGTGCCAGTAGTCGTAACAGTTTCGAGAACACTGAAGCTTTCTTT	CASSRNSFENTEAFF
few	TRBJ2-3	TRBV19	.	TGTGCCAGTAGTATACGGCGGCGAGACACAGATACGCAGTATTTT	CASSIRRRDTDTQYF
.	TRBJ1-1	TRBV29-1	TRBD1	TGCAGCGCCTCCTGGGACAGCAAGAACACTGAAGCTTTCTTT	CSASWDSKNTEAFF
.	TRBJ2-5	TRBV5-4	TRBD2	TGTGCCAGCAGCGTGGTGGCTAGCGGGGAGACCCAGTACTTC	CASSVVASGETQYF
once	TRBJ1-4	TRBV7-2	TRBD1	TGTGCCAGCAGCCTCGGGCCAGGGGGCTCGGAAAAACTGTTTTTT	CASSLGPGGSEKLFF
.	TRBJ2-7	TRBV6-4	TRBD1	TGTGCCAGCAGTGCGCGACAGGGGATAGCCGAGCAGTACTTC	CASSARQGIAEQYF
.	TRBJ2-3	TRBV20-1	.	TGCAGTGCTAGTCTGCGGACAAGCACAGATACGCAGTATTTT	CSASLRTSTDTQYF
.	TRBJ2-1	TRBV5-1	.	TGCGCCAGCAGCTTGGAGGGGACTCAATTCTTCGGGGCCTACAATGAGCAGTTCTTC	CASSLEGTQFFGAYNEQFF
.	TRBJ2-7	TRBV5-1	.	TGCGCCAGCAGCTTGGCCCAAGTGTTGGAGGGGGCGAGCCAGTACTTC	CASSLAQVLEGASQYF
.	TRBJ1-2	TRBV19	TRBD1	TGTGCCAGTAGGGAAACCAGGGGGTTAGTAAACGGCTACACCTTC	CASRETRGLVNGYTF
.	TRBJ2-6	TRBV19	TRBD1	TGTGCCAGTAGTATAGGGACAGGGGGTTGGGGGGCCAACGTCCTGACTTTC	CASSIGTGGWGANVLTF
.	TRBJ2-1	TRBV19	TRBD2	TGTGCCAGTAGTTCGGTAGCGGGATGGGATGAGCAGTTCTTC	CASSSVAGWDEQFF
.	TRBJ2-7	TRBV20-1	TRBD1	TGCAGTGCTAGTGGGGGACAGGGGGCTCTATTTCGCTACGAGCAGTACTTC	CSASGGQGALFRYEQYF
.	TRBJ2-3	TRBV29-1	.	TGCAGCGTTGATGGTGTAACTAGCACAGATACGCAGTATTTT	CSVDGVTSTDTQYF
.	TRBJ2-3	TRBV5-1	TRBD2	TGCGCCAGCAGCTTGGCCCCAGCGGGAGGTTCAGATACGCAGTATTTT	CASSLAPAGGSDTQYF
once	TRBJ1-1	TRBV30	TRBD1	TGTGCCTGGAGTGCGACAGGGGGGCGCACTGAAGCTTTCTTT	CAWSATGGRTEAFF
.	TRBJ2-3	TRBV19	TRBD1	TGTGCCAGTAGAAGGGGGCAGGATTGGACAGATACGCAGTATTTT	CASRRGQDWTDTQYF
once	TRBJ2-1	TRBV11-3	TRBD2	TGTGCCAGCAGCCCCGGACTAGCGGGAGGGGATGAGCAGTTCTTC	CASSPGLAGGDEQFF
.	TRBJ1-5	TRBV9	.	TGTGCCAGCAGCGTAGATCAGGGCAATCAGCCCCAGCATTTT	CASSVDQGNQPQHF
few	TRBJ1-2	TRBV20-1	.	TGCAGTGCTAGTCCTACAGGGAACTATGGCTACACCTTC	CSASPTGNYGYTF
.	TRBJ1-2	TRBV19	TRBD1	TGTGCCAGTAGTATCCGGGACAGGGGAGGCTACACCTTC	CASSIRDRGGYTF
once	TRBJ2-3	TRBV12-5	TRBD1	TGTGCTAGTGGGCTAGGGACAGCTAGCACAGATACGCAGTATTTT	CASGLGTASTDTQYF
.	TRBJ2-7	TRBV30	TRBD2	TGTGCCTGGACCCCCCTAGCAGCGGGAGGGGGCGAGCAGTACTTC	CAWTPLAAGGGEQYF